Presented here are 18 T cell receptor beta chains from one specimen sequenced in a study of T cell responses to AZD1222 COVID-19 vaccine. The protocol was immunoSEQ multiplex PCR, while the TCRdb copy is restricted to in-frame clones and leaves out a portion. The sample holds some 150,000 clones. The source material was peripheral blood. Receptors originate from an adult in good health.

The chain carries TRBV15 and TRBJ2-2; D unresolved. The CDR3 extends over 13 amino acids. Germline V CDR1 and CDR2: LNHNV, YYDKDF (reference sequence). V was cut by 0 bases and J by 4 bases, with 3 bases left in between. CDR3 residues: CATSRDRTGELFF. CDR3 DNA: TGTGCCACCAGCAGAGATCGCACCGGGGAGCTGTTTTTT.

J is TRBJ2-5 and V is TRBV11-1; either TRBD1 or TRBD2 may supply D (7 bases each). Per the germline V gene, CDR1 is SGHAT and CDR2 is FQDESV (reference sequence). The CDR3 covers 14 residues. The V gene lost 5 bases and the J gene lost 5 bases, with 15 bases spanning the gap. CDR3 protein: CASSPRGGDETQYF. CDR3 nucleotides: TGTGCCAGCAGCCCCAGGGGGGGAGATGAGACCCAGTACTTC. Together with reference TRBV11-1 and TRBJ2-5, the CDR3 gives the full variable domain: EAEVAQSPRYKITEKSQAVAFWCDPISGHATLYWYRQILGQGPELLVQFQDESVVDDSQLPKDRFSAERLKGVDSTLKIQPAELGDSAMYLCASSPRGGDETQYFGPGTRLLVL.

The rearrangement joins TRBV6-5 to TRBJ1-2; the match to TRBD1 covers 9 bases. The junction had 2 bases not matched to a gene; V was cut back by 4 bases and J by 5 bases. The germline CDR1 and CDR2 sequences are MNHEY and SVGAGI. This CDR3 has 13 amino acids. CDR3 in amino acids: CASSFGQGYGYTF. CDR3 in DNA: TGTGCCAGCAGTTTCGGACAGGGGTATGGCTACACCTTC.

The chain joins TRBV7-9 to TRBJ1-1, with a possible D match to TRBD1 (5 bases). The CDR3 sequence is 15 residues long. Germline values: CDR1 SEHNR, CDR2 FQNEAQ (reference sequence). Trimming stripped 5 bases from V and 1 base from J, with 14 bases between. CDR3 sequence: CASSPPGRRNTEAFF. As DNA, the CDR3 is TGTGCCAGCAGCCCTCCGGGACGGAGGAACACTGAAGCTTTCTTT.

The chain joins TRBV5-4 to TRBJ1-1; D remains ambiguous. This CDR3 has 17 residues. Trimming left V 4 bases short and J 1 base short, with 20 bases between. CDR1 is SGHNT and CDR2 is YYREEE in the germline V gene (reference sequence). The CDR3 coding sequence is TGTGCCAGCAGCCAGAGGACGACAAGAATTTCGAACACTGAAGCTTTCTTT. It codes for CASSQRTTRISNTEAFF.

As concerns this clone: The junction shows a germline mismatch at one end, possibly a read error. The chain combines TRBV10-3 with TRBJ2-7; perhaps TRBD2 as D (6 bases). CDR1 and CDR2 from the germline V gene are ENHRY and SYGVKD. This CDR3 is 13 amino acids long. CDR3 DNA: TGTGCCATCAGTGAAGGGGACTCCCACGAGCAGTACTTC. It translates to CAISEGDSHEQYF.

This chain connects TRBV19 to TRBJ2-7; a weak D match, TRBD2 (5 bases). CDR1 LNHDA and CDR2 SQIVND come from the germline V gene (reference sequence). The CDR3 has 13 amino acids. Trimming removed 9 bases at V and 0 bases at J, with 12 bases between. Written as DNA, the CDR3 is TGTGCCAGCAGAGGGCGGCCCTCCTACGAGCAGTACTTC. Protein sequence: CASRGRPSYEQYF.

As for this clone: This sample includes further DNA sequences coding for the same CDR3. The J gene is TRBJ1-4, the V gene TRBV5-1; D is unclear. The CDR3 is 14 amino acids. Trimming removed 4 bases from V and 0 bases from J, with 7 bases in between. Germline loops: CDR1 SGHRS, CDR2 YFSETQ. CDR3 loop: CASSPTATNEKLFF. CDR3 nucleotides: TGCGCCAGCAGCCCGACTGCAACTAATGAAAAACTGTTTTTT.

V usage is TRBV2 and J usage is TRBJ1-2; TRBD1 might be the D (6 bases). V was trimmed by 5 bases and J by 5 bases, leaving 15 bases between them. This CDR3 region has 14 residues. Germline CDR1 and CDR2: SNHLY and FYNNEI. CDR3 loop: CASSNHRVGYGYTF. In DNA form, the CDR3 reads TGTGCCAGCAGTAATCACAGGGTGGGGTATGGCTACACCTTC.

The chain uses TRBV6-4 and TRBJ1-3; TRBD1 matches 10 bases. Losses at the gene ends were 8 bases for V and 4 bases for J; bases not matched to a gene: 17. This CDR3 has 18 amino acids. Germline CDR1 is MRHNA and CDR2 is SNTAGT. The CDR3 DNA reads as TGTGCCAGCCCTTTTCCGGGACAGGGGACTCCTACGGGAAACACCATATATTTT. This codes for CASPFPGQGTPTGNTIYF.

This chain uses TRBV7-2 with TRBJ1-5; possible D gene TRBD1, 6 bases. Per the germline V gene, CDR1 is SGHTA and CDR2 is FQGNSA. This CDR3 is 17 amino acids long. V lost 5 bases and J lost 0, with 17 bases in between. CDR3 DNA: TGTGCCAGCAGCCCTACCCGACAGGCATATAGCAATCAGCCCCAGCATTTT. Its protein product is CASSPTRQAYSNQPQHF.

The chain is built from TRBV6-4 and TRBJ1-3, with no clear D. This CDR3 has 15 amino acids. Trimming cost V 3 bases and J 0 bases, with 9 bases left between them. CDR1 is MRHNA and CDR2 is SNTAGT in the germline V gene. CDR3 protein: CASSETASSGNTIYF. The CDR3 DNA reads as TGTGCCAGCAGTGAGACGGCGAGCTCTGGAAACACCATATATTTT.

In DNA form, the CDR3 reads TGTGCCAGCAGTTCGCCTTTTAGGGCGGCTAACTACAATGAGCAGTTCTTC. Its protein is CASSSPFRAANYNEQFF. This chain links TRBV27 with TRBJ2-1; D unclear. The CDR3 has 17 amino acids. CDR1 is MNHEY and CDR2 is SMNVEV in the germline V gene (reference sequence). Trimming removed 4 bases at V and 3 bases at J, with 19 bases between.

The DNA for the CDR3 is TGTGCCAGCAGCTTAAGGGACGGGAGAGAAGCTTTCTTT. It codes for CASSLRDGREAFF. The chain couples TRBV11-2 to TRBJ1-1; possibly TRBD1 for D (5 bases). This CDR3 has 13 amino acids. The germline V and J ends were trimmed by 2 bases and 8 bases, with 12 bases remaining between them. The germline CDR1 and CDR2 sequences are SGHAT and FQNNGV.

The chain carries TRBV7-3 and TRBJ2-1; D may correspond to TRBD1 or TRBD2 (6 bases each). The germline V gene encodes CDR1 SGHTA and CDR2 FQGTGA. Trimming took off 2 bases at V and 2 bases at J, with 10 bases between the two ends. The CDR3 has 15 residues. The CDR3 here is CASSLSRGPYNEQFF. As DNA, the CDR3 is TGTGCCAGCAGCTTATCACGGGGGCCCTACAATGAGCAGTTCTTC.

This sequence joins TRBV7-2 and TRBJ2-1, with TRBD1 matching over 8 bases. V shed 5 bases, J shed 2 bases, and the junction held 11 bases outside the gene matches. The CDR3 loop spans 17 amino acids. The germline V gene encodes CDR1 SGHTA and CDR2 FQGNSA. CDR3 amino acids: CASSPREQGGPYNEQFF. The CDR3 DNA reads TGTGCCAGCAGCCCGAGAGAACAGGGGGGTCCCTACAATGAGCAGTTCTTC. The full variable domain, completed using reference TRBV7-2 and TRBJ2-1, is GAGVSQSPSNKVTEKGKDVELRCDPISGHTALYWYRQSLGQGLEFLIYFQGNSAPDKSGLPSDRFSAERTGGSVSTLTIQRTQQEDSAVYLCASSPREQGGPYNEQFFGPGTRLTVL.

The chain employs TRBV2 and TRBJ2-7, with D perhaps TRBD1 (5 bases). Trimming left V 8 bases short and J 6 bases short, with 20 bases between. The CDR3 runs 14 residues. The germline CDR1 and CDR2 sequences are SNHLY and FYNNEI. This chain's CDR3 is CASSPLIDSSEQYF. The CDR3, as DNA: TGTGCCAGCTCCCCACTTATAGACAGTAGCGAGCAGTACTTC.

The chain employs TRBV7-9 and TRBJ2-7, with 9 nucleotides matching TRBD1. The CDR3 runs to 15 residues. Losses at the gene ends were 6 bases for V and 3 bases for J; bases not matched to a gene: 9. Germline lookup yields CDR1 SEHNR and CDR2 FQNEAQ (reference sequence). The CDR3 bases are TGTGCCAGCAGTAAAAATCCGGGACAGGGCTACGAGCAGTACTTC. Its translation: CASSKNPGQGYEQYF.